This T cell receptor beta chain was profiled in a study of CD8+ T cells in alopecia areata. Germline CDR1 is MNHEY and CDR2 is SVGAGI. Trimming cost V 6 bases and J 6 bases; bases outside gene matches: 8. The CDR3 sequence is 13 residues long. Sample treatment: oral pan-JAK inhibitor, 5-10 mg twice daily. The sequencing template was cDNA reverse transcribed from extracted RNA. The method was immunoSEQ multiplex PCR; TCRdb's version includes in-frame clones alone and lacks a portion of them. Of about 210,000 clones in the sample, 64% are singletons; the top ten hold around 3.9%. The TCR was taken from a human donor with alopecia areata. The sequencing used CD4+ T cells sorted from blood, collected at week 4, from a patient treated with tofacitinib. This sequence joins TRBV6-5 and TRBJ2-7; 7 bases are a match to TRBD1. CDR3 in amino acids: CASSWTGHGEQYF. The CDR3 DNA is TGTGCCAGCAGCTGGACAGGCCACGGCGAGCAGTACTTC.